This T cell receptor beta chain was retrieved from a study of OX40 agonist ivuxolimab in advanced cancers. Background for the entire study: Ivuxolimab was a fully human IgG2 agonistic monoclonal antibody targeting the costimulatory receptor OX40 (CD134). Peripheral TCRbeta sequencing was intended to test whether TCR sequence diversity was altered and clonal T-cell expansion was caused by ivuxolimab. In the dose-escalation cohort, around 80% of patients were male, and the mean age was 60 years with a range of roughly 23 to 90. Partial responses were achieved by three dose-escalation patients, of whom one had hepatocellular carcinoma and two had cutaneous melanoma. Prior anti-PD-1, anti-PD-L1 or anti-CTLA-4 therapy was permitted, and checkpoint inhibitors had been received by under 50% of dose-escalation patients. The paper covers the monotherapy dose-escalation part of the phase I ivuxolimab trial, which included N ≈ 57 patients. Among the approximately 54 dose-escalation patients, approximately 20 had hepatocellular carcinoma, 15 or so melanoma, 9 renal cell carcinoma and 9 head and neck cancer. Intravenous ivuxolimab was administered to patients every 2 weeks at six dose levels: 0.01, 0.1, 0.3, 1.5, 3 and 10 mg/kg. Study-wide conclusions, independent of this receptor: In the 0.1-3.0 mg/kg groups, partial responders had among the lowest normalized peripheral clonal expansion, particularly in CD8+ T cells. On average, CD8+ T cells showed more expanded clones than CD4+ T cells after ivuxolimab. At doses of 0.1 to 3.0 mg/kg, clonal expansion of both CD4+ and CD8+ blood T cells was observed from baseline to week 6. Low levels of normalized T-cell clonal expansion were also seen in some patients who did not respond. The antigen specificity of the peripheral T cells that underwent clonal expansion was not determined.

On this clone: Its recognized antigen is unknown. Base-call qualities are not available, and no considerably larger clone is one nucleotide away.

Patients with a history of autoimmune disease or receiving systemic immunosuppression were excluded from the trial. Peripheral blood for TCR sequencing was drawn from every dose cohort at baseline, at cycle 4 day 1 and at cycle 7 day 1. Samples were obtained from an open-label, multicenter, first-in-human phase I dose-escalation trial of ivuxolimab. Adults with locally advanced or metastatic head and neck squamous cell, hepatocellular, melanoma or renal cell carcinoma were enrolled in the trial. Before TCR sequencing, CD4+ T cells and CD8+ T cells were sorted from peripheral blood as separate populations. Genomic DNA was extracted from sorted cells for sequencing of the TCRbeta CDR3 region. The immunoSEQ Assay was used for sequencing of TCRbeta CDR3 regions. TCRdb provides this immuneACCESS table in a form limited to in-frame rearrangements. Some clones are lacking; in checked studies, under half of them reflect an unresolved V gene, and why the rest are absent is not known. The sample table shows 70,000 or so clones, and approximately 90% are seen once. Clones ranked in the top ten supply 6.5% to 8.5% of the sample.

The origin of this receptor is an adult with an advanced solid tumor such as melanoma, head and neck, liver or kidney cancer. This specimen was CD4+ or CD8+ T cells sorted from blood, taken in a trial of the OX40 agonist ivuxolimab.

The CDR3 region: CASSQDWKGGGAETQYF. The DNA reads TGCGCCAGCAGCCAAGATTGGAAGGGCGGGGGGGCCGAGACCCAGTACTTC. Recombination connected TRBV4-1 to TRBJ2-5, with 9 central nucleotides matching TRBD2. Trimming removed 0 bases from V and 5 bases from J; the gene matches leave 10 bases unexplained. Via the germline V gene, CDR1 is MGHRA and CDR2 YSYEKL. The CDR3 contains 17 residues, cysteine and phenylalanine counted. The kept DNA is CDR3 alone, 51 bases in frame from the first base.